This TCR beta chain came from a study of cytomegalovirus exposure and HLA in healthy donors. PCR used 60 Vbeta primers and 13 Jbeta primers. TCRdb's copy holds only in-frame clones and misses some; the assay was immunoSEQ multiplex PCR. The sample shows 85,000 to 120,000 clones, about three quarters of them seen only once. Trimming at V came to 4 bases and at J to 4 bases, leaving 5 bases not matched to a gene. This CDR3 region has 15 residues. Germline-derived CDR1 and CDR2 are SGDLS and YYNGEE. These donors, healthy bone marrow donors, were studied. Study results and limitations: Across donors, presence/absence analyses took sequencing depth to be roughly uniform. TCR sequences were mostly rare, though some public TCRs occurred in many donors. Analyzed later, most CMV-associated TCR beta chains appeared HLA-restricted.

As concerns this clone: The antigen remains undetermined.

The receptor was derived from a woman between 50 and 59 years old in good health and CMV-seropositive. The chain joins TRBV9 to TRBJ2-2, with 9 bases aligning to TRBD2. Sequencing input: PBMCs. The CDR3 sequence is CASSILAGLTGELFF. In nucleotides, the CDR3 is TGTGCCAGCAGCATCCTAGCGGGGCTCACCGGGGAGCTGTTTTTT. Based on the CDR3 plus reference TRBV9 and TRBJ2-2, the full variable domain is DSGVTQTPKHLITATGQRVTLRCSPRSGDLSVYWYQQSLDQGLQFLIQYYNGEERAKGNILERFSAQQFPDLHSELNLSSLELGDSALYFCASSILAGLTGELFFGEGSRLTVL.